This T cell receptor beta chain derives from a study of blood T cell repertoires in COVID-19 (dated by TCRdb to 2020 to 2021). Describing the broader study: Samples from collaborators originated in the United States, Italy and Spain and spanned both the acute and convalescent phases of COVID-19. Where available, HLA class I and class II types were taken from metadata supplied by the sample provider and were not determined by assay-based typing. The sample metadata nearly always contained a de-identified subject ID, COVID-19 status, age in years and sex. Subjects who had been exposed to COVID-19, were actively infected with it, or had recovered from it provided the deeply sampled blood TCRbeta repertoires that made up the dataset. Samples were obtained from the ongoing ImmuneRACE study (first 160 participants) and from some 1,300 subjects provided by 6 global collaborators. The repertoires were released in a freely available public database meant as a resource for research on the immune response to SARS-CoV-2. The material from the prospective study consisted of cDNA or gDNA derived from T cells, B-cell-depleted T cells, or PBMCs. Broad study findings and their caveats: The quantity of clinical and demographic metadata differed by source and by participant and was supplied without curation.

The immunoSEQ Assay, a bias-controlled multiplex PCR, was used to amplify TCRbeta CDR3 regions from genomic DNA. In the authors' own workflow: The number of nucleated cells in each sample was estimated by amplification of reference gene primers within the assay. Sequence reads were collapsed and filtered to measure the absolute abundance of every unique TCRbeta CDR3 rearrangement. Productive Simpson clonality was computed per sample as the square root of Simpson's diversity index over productive rearrangements. The table was pulled from immuneACCESS by TCRdb, which kept in-frame rearrangements only. Such tables lose some clones; where checked, under half of the loss comes from unresolved V genes, and the rest has no known cause. V and J calls and clone size are those listed in that table; D and trimming were worked out from the DNA. This sample is represented by roughly 52,000 clones; roughly 85% of them were singletons. Jointly, the top ten make up about 13% of the sample.

With respect to this clone: Its recognized antigen is unknown. Within one base of it there is no much larger clone, and no base qualities were kept.

Collaborating institutions collected whole blood in K2EDTA tubes following their own protocols. For TCRbeta analysis, collaborators shipped samples in one of three forms: frozen whole blood, isolated PBMCs, or DNA extracted from either of those sample types. The CDR1 and CDR2 encoded by the germline V gene (reference sequence) are SEHNR and FQNEAQ. Trimming at the junction amounts to 5 bases on V and 0 bases on J, and the germline ends lie 14 bases apart. The CDR3 covers 16 residues, taking in both the cysteine and the phenylalanine. The sequence is cut down to CDR3 DNA, 48 bases in frame from base 1.

Sequencing was done on a sample of peripheral blood. In this chain, TRBV7-9 is recombined with TRBJ1-3; matching of 6 bases hints at TRBD1 as the D gene. This TCR came from a human donor in a cohort sampled during active COVID-19. For the CDR3, the sequence is CASSPRGFRSGNTIYF. The DNA sequence is TGTGCCAGCAGCCCTAGGGGGTTTCGCTCTGGAAACACCATATATTTT.